The sequence of this T cell receptor (beta chain) was determined in a study of OX40 agonist ivuxolimab in advanced cancers. Study-wide results and limits: More expanded clones were seen, on average, in CD8+ T cells than in CD4+.

A note on this clone: Its antigen is still unknown.

Clones were read by immunoSEQ multiplex PCR, and TCRdb kept only the in-frame ones, dropping some. Seen here are about 87,000 clones, approximately 90% observed once, and the top ten hold around 1.5%. The CDR3 length is 15 residues. CDR1 is LNHDA and CDR2 is SQIVND in the germline V gene (reference sequence). V lost 7 bases and J 0 bases, leaving 15 bases between the germline ends. The chain uses TRBV19 and TRBJ1-1, with D perhaps matching TRBD1 (5 bases). The material was CD4+ or CD8+ T cells sorted from blood, obtained in a trial of the OX40 agonist ivuxolimab. This sequence was found in an adult with an advanced solid tumor such as melanoma, head and neck, liver or kidney cancer. CDR3 loop: CASTPRRGLNTEAFF. As DNA, the CDR3 is TGTGCCAGTACCCCTCGACGGGGGTTGAACACTGAAGCTTTCTTT.